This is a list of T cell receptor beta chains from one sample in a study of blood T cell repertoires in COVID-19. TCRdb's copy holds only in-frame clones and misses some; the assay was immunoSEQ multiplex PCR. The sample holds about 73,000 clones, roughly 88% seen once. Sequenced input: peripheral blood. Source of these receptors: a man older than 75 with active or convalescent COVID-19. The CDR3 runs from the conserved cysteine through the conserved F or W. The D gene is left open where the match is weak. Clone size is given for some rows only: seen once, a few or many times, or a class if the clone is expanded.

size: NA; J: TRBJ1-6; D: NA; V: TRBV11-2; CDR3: CASRSRFANSPLHF; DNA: TGTGCCAGCAGGAGTCGGTTTGCTAATTCACCCCTCCACTTT
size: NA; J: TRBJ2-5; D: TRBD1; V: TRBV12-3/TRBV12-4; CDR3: CASRTGLQETQYF; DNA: TGTGCCAGCAGGACAGGGTTACAAGAGACCCAGTACTTC
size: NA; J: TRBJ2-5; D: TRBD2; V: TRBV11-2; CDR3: CASSEGTRYQETQYF; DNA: TGTGCCAGCAGCGAGGGGACTAGGTACCAAGAGACCCAGTACTTC
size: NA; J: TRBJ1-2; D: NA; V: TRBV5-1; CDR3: CASSSVPSNYGYTF; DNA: TGCGCCAGCAGCTCAGTTCCTTCTAACTATGGCTACACCTTC
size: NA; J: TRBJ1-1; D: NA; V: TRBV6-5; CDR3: CASSLQGYTEAFF; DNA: TGTGCCAGCAGCCTTCAGGGTTACACTGAAGCTTTCTTT
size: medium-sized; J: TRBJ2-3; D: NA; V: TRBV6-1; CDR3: CASSEQGIAQYF; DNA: TGTGCCAGCAGTGAACAGGGAATCGCGCAGTATTTT
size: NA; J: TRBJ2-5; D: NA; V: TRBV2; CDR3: CASMGARPGTQYF; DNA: TGTGCCAGCATGGGGGCCCGGCCTGGGACCCAGTACTTC
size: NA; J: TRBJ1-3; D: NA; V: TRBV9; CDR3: CASSVSGGTSGNTIYF; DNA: TGTGCCAGCAGCGTATCCGGAGGGACCTCTGGAAACACCATATATTTT
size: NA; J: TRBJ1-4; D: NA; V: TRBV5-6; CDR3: CASSLLGATNEKLFF; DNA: TGTGCCAGCAGCTTGTTGGGAGCAACTAATGAAAAACTGTTTTTT
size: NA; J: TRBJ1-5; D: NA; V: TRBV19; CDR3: CASSRDGNQPQHF; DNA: TGTGCCAGTAGCAGGGATGGCAATCAGCCCCAGCATTTT
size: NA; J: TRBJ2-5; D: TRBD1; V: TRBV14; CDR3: CASSQQRGGGRAQYF; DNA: TGTGCCAGCAGCCAACAGAGAGGGGGCGGACGGGCCCAGTACTTC
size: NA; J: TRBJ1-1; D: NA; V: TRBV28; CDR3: CASSTGTRRRAFF; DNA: TGTGCCAGCAGTACCGGGACAAGAAGACGAGCTTTCTTT
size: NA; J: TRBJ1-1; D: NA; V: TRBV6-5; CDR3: CASSSGGGTEAFF; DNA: TGTGCCAGCAGTAGTGGGGGGGGCACTGAAGCTTTCTTT
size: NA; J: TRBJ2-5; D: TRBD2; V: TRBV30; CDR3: CAWRGLAGEGETQYF; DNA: TGTGCCTGGAGGGGGCTAGCGGGCGAGGGGGAGACCCAGTACTTC
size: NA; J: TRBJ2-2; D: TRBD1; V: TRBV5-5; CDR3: CASSRQGWTGELFF; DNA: TGTGCCAGCAGCCGACAGGGTTGGACCGGGGAGCTGTTTTTT